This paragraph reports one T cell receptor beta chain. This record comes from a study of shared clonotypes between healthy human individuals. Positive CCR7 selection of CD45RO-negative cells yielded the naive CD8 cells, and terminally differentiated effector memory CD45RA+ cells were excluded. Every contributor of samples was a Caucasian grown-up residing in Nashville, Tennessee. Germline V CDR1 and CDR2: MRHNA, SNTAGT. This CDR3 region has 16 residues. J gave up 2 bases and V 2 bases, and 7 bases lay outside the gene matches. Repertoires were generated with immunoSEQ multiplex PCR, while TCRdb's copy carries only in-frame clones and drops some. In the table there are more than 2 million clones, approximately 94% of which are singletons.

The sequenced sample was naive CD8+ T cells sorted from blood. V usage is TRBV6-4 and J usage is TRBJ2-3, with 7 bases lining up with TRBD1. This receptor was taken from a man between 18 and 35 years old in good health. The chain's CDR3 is CASSDVPGQSTDTQYF. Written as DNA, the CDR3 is TGTGCCAGCAGTGACGTCCCGGGACAGTCCACAGATACGCAGTATTTT.